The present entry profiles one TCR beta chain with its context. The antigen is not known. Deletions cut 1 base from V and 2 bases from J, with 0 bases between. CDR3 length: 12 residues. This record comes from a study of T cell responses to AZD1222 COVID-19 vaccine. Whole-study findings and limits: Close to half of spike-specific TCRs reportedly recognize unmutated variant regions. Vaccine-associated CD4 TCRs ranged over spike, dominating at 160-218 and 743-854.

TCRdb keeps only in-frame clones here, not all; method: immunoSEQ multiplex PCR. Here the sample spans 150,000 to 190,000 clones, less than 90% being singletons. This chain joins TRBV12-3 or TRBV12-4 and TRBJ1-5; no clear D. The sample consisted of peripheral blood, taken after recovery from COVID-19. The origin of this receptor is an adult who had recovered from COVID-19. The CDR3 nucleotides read TGTGCCAGCAGTTTAGGCAATCAGCCCCAGCATTTT. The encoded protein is CASSLGNQPQHF.